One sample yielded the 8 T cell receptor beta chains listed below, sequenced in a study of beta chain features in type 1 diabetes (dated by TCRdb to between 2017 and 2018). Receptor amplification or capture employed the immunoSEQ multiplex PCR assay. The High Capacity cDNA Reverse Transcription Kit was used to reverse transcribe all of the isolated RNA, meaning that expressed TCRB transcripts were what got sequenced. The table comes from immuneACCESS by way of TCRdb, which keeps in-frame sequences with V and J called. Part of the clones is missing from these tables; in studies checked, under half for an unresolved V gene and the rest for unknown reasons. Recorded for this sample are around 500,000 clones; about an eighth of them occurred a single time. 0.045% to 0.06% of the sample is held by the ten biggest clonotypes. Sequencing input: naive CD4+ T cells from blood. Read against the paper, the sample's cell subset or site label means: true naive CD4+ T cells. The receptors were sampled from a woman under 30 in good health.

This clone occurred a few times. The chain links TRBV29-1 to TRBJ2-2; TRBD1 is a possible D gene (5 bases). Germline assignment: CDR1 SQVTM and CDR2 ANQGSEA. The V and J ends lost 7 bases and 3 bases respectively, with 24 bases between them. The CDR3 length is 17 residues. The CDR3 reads CSAWWGSKQGYTGELFF. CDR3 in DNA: TGCAGCGCCTGGTGGGGCTCAAAGCAGGGTTACACCGGGGAGCTGTTTTTT.

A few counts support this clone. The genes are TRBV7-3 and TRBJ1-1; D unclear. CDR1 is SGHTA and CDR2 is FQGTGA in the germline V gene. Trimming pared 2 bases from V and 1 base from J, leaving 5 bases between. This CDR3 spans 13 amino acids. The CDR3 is CASSLQANTEAFF. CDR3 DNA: TGTGCCAGCAGCTTACAGGCGAACACTGAAGCTTTCTTT.

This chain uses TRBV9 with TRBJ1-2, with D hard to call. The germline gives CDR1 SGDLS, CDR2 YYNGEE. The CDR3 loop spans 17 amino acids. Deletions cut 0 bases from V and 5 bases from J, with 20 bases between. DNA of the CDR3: TGTGCCAGCAGCGTAGGCCCCCTGGCAGAAAAGGGTTATGGCTACACCTTC. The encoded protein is CASSVGPLAEKGYGYTF.

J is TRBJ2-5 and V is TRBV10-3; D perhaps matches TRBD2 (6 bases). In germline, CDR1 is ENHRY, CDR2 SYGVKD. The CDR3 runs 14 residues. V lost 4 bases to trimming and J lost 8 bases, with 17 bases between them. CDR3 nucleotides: TGTGCCATCAGTGTAGGGCGGGACGGCAGCACCCAGTACTTC. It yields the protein CAISVGRDGSTQYF.

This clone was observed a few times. CDR3 sequence reads: CASSPPDRGETQYF. In DNA, the CDR3 is TGTGCCAGCTCACCGCCGGACAGGGGAGAGACCCAGTACTTC. V is TRBV18 and J is TRBJ2-5; TRBD1 matches 9 bases. V lost 3 bases to trimming and J lost 4 bases; unmatched junction nucleotides: 3. This CDR3 has 14 residues. The germline CDR1 and CDR2 sequences are KGHSH and LQKENI.

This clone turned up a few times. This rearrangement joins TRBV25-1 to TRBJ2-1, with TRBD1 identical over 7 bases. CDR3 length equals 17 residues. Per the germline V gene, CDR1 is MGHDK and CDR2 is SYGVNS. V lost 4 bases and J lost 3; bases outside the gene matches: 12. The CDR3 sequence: CASSGQGRNYIYNEQFF. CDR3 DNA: TGTGCCAGCAGTGGACAGGGCAGAAACTACATCTACAATGAGCAGTTCTTC. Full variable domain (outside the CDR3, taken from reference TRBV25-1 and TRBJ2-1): EADIYQTPRYLVIGTGKKITLECSQTMGHDKMYWYQQDPGMELHLIHYSYGVNSTEKGDLSSESTVSRIRTEHFPLTLESARPSHTSQYLCASSGQGRNYIYNEQFFGPGTRLTVL.

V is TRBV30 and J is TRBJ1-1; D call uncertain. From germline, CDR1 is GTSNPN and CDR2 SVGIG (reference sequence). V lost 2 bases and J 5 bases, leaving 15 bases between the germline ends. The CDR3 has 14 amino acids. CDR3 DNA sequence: TGTGCCTGGAGTAGGCGGGGTGGAGGGACTGAAGCTTTCTTT. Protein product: CAWSRRGGGTEAFF.

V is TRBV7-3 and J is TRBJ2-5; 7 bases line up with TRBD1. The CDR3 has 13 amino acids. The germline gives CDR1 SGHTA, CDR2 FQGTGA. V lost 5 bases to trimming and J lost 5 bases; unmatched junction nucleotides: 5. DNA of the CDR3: TGTGCCAGCAGCCCAGGACAGGTTGAGACCCAGTACTTC. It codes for CASSPGQVETQYF.